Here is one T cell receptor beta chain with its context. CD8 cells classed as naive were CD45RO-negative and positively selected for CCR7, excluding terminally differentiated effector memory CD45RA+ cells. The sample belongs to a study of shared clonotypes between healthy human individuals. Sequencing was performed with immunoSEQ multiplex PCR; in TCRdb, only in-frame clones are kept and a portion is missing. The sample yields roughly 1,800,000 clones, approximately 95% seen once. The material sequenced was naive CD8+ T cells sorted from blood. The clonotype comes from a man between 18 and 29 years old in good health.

CDR3 sequence (DNA): TGTGCCAGCAGCGCCAGTGAGGGGGGGCGTCCGACTAATGAAAAACTGTTTTTT. Its protein product is CASSASEGGRPTNEKLFF. The rearrangement joins TRBV9 to TRBJ1-4; D is possibly TRBD1 (6 bases). With 3 bases removed from V and 2 bases from J, the gap between germline ends came to 20 bases. Germline V gene lookup returns CDR1 SGDLS and CDR2 YYNGEE. This CDR3 has 18 amino acids.